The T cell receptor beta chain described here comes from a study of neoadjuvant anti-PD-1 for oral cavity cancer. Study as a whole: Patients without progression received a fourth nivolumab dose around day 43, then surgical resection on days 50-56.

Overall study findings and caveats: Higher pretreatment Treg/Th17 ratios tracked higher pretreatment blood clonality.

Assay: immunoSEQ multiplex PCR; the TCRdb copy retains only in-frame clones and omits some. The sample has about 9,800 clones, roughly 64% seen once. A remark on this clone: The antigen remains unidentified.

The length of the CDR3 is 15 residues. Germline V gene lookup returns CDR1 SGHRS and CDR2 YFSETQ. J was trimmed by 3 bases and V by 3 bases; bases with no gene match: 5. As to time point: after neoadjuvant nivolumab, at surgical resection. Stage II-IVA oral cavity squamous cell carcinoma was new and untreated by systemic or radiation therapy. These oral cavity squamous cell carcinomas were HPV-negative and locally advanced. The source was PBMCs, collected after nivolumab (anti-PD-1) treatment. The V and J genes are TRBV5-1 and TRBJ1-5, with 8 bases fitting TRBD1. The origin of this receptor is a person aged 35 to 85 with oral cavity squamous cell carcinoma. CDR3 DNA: TGCGCCAGCAGCTCCGGGACAGGATCCAATCAGCCCCAGCATTTT. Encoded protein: CASSSGTGSNQPQHF.